The sequence of this TCR beta chain was determined in a study of control samples from healthy donors and cancer patients. Unmatched junction bases numbered 3, after V lost 0 bases and J lost 1 base. This CDR3 is 16 amino acids long. The germline gives CDR1 SGHNT, CDR2 YYREEE (reference sequence). Assay: immunoSEQ multiplex PCR; the TCRdb copy retains only in-frame clones and omits some. There are 98,000 or so clones in the sample; approximately 78% occur only once, and roughly 2% lies in the top ten. The genes are TRBV5-4 and TRBJ2-3; 9 positions agree with TRBD2. This receptor was obtained from a man aged 55 to 69 in good health. Sample: blood. CDR3 in DNA: TGTGCCAGCAGCTTGGAAGCGGGGGGCCGCACAGATACGCAGTATTTT. This translates into CASSLEAGGRTDTQYF.